This TCR beta chain derives from a study of human T cells and chemical hapten exposure. Study as a whole: Mainly, slight library volume differences in the pool made TCR yields vary.

The library tagged individual cDNA molecules with unique molecular identifiers. TCRdb reprocessed the RACE reads via MiXCR and lists one record per CDR3 protein. This sample has 45,000 or so distinct CDR3 sequences; 4.4% occur once, and the top ten carry 5.8%. This sample's time point: healthy volunteer bleed at 2 weeks. Unfractionated whole blood yielded the extracted total RNA. Sequencing input: whole blood. This TCR came from a human donor in good health. Some clones in this sample may be carry-over from other donors' samples.

The CDR3 DNA sequence: TGTGCCAGCAGCATAGCGGGAGGACTAGATACGCAGTATTTT. It translates to CASSIAGGLDTQYF. V is TRBV27 and J is TRBJ2-3; 10 bases map to TRBD2. The germline V gene has CDR1 MNHEY and CDR2 SMNVEV (reference sequence). V lost 6 bases and J lost 5; bases outside the gene matches: 5. The CDR3 has 14 residues.